This T cell receptor beta chain is from a study of blood T cell repertoires in COVID-19. As for the study in general: Samples taken during acute and convalescent COVID-19 were collected in the United States, Italy and Spain.

Symptom resolution, clearance, or two negative PCRs marked donors in Cohort 3 as recovered. As processed by the authors: Reference gene primer amplification gave estimated nucleated cell counts. Using immunoSEQ multiplex PCR, the repertoire was profiled, and TCRdb retains in-frame clones only, with some absent. D and trimming come from the DNA, and the V and J calls and clone size come from that table. This table has around 480,000 clones, about 90% appearing once. The sequence was obtained from a woman under 30 who had recovered from COVID-19. The source material was PBMCs or T cells enriched from blood (not recorded which).

The CDR3 DNA follows: TGTGCCAGCAGCCAAGACGGGACAGGGGGCAACGGGGAGCTGTTTTTT. This gives the protein CASSQDGTGGNGELFF. The V gene is TRBV4-2, the J gene TRBJ2-2; 12 nucleotides align to TRBD1. Per the germline V gene, CDR1 is LGHNA and CDR2 is YNFKEQ. Trimming took 0 bases from V and 7 from J; bases not matched to a gene: 3. The CDR3 is 16 amino acids.